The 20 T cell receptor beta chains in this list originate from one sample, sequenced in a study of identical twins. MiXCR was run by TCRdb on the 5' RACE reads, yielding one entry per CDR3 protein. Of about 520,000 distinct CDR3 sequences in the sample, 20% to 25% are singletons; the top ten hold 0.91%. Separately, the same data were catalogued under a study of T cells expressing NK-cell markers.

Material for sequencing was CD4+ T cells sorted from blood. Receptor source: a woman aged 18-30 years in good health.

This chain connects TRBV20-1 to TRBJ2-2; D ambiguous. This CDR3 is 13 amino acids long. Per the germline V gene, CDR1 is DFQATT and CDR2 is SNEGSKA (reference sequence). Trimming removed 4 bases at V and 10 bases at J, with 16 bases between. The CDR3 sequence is CSAKAYQRTELFF. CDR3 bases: TGCAGTGCTAAGGCTTACCAACGGACGGAGCTGTTTTTT.

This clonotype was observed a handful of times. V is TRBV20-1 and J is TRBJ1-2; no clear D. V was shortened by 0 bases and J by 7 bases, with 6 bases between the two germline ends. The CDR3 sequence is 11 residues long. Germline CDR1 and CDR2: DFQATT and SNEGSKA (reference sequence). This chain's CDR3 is CSAREGAGYTF. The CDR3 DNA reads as TGCAGTGCTAGAGAGGGAGCTGGCTACACCTTC.

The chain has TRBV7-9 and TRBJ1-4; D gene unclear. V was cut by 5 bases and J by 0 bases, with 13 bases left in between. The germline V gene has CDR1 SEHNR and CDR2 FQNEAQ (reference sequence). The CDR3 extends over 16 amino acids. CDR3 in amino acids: CASSPEKTATNEKLFF. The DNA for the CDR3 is TGTGCCAGCAGCCCAGAAAAGACGGCAACTAATGAAAAACTGTTTTTT.

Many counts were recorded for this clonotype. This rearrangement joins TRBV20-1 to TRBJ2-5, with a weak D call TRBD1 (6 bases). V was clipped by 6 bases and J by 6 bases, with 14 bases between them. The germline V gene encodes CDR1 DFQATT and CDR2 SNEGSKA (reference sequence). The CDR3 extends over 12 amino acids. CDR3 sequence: CSAQLDRQTQYF. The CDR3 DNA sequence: TGCAGTGCCCAACTTGACAGGCAGACCCAGTACTTC.

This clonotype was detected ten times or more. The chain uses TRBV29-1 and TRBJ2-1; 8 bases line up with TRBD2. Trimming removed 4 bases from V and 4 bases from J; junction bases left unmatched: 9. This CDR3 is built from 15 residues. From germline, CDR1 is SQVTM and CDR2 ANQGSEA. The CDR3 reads CSVVRERERYNEQFF. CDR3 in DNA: TGCAGCGTTGTGAGGGAGCGGGAGAGGTACAATGAGCAGTTCTTC.

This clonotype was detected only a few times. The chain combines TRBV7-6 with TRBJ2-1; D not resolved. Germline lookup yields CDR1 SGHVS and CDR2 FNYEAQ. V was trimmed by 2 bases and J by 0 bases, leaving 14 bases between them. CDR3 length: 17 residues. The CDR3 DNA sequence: TGTGCCAGCAGCTTATTCTCAACAGCAAGCTCCTACAATGAGCAGTTCTTC. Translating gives CASSLFSTASSYNEQFF.

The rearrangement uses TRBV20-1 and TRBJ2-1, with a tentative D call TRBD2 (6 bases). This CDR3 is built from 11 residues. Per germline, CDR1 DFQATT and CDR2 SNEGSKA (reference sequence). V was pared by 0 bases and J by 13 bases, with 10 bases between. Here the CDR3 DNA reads TGCAGTGCTAGAGATCTGGGGACTCAGTTCTTC. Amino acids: CSARDLGTQFF.

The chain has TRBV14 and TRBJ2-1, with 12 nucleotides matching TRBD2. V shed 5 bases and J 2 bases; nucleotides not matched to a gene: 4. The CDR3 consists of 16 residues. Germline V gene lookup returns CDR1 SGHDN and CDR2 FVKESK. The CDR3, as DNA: TGTGCCAGCAGCGCCCGGACTAGCGGGACCTACAATGAGCAGTTCTTC. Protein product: CASSARTSGTYNEQFF.

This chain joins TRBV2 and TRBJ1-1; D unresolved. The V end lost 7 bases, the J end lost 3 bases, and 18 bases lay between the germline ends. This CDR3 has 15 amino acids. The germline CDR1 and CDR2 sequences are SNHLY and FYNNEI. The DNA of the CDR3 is TGTGCCAGCACGGGTAGAGGGTTGGGAGACACTGAAGCTTTCTTT. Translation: CASTGRGLGDTEAFF. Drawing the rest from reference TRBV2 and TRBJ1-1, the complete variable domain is EPEVTQTPSHQVTQMGQEVILRCVPISNHLYFYWYRQILGQKVEFLVSFYNNEISEKSEIFDDQFSVERPDGSNFTLKIRSTKLEDSAMYFCASTGRGLGDTEAFFGQGTRLTVV.

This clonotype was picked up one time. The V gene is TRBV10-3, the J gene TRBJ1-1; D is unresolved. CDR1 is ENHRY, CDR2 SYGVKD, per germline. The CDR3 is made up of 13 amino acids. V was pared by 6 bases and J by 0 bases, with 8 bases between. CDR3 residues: CAISQAVNTEAFF. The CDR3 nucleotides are TGTGCCATCAGCCAAGCGGTGAACACTGAAGCTTTCTTT.

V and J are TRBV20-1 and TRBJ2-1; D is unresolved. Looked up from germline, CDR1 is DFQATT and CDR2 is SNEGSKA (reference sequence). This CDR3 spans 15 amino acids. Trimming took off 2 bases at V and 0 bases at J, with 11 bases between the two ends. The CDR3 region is CSARSFADSYNEQFF. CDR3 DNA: TGCAGTGCTAGATCTTTTGCTGACTCCTACAATGAGCAGTTCTTC.

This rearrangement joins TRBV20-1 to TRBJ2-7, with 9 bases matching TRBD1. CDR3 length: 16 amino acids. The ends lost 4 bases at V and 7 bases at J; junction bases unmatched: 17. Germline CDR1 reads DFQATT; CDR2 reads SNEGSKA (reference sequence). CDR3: CSANFRPGTGLGEQYF. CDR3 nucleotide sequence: TGCAGTGCTAACTTCCGACCCGGGACAGGGCTAGGGGAGCAGTACTTC.

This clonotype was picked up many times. The DNA for the CDR3 is TGTGCCAGCAGTTTTAACAACAGGGGCACTGAAGCTTTCTTT. Translation gives CASSFNNRGTEAFF. V and J are TRBV12-3 or TRBV12-4 and TRBJ1-1; 7 positions match TRBD1. The CDR3 is 14 amino acids. V lost 3 bases to trimming and J lost 4 bases; unmatched junction nucleotides: 5.

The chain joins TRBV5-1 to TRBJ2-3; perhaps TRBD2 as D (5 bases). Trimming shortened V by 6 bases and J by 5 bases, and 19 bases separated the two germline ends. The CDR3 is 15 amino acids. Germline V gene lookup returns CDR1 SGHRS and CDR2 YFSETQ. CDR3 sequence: CASTLVVAGGDTQYF. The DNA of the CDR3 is TGCGCCAGCACCCTTGTAGTGGCAGGAGGAGATACGCAGTATTTT.

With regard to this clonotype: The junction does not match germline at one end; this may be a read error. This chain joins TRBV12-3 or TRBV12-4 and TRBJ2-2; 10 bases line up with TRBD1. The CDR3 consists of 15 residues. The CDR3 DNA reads TGTGCCAGCAGTTTACGACAGGGGGCTGGCGGGGAGCCGTTTTTT. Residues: CASSLRQGAGGEPFF.

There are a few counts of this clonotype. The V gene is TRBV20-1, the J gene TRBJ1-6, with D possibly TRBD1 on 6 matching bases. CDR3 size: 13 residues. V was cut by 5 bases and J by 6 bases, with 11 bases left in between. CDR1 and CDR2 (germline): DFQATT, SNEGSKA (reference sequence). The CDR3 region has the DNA TGCAGTGCTCTAACAGGGAGTAATTCACCCCTCCACTTT. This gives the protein CSALTGSNSPLHF.

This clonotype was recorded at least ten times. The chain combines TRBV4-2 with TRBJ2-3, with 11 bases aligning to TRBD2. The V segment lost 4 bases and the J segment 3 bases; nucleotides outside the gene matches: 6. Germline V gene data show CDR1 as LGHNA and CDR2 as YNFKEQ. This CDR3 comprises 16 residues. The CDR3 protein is CASSLSGGAKTDTQYF. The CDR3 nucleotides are TGTGCCAGCAGCCTTAGCGGGGGGGCCAAGACAGATACGCAGTATTTT.

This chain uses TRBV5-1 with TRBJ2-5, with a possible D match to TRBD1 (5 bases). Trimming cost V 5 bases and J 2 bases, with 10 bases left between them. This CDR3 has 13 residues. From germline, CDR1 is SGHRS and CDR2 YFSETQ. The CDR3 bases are TGCGCCAGCAGATTAGGGGTACAAGAGACCCAGTACTTC. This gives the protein CASRLGVQETQYF.

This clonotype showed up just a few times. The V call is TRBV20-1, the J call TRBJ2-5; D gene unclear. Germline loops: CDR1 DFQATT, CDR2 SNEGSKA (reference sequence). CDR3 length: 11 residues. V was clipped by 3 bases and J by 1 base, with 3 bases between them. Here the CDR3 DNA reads TGCAGTGCTAGTCTCCAAGAGACCCAGTACTTC. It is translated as CSASLQETQYF.

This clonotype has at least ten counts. CDR3 loop: CSASKGPEAFF. CDR3 DNA sequence: TGCAGTGCTAGTAAGGGACCTGAAGCTTTCTTT. This sequence joins TRBV20-1 and TRBJ1-1; D may be TRBD1 (5 bases). Trimming removed 3 bases at V and 6 bases at J, with 8 bases between. Germline CDR1 and CDR2: DFQATT and SNEGSKA (reference sequence). This CDR3 has 11 residues.